These 30 T cell receptor beta chains came from one sample sequenced in a study of T-cell reconstitution after alpha-beta-depleted transplantation in children. Unique molecular identifiers were built into the TCRbeta library. Via MiXCR, TCRdb re-called the PCR reads, giving one row per CDR3 protein. This table has approximately 510,000 distinct CDR3 sequences, roughly 18% appearing once. The specimen comprised PBMCs from the stem cell graft donor, sampled from the stem cell graft. The receptors come from a human donor who donated a stem cell graft to a child with acute lymphoblastic leukemia.

This clonotype appeared a few times. The rearrangement links TRBV15 to TRBJ2-5, with D hard to call. V lost 6 bases to trimming and J lost 7 bases, with 33 bases between them. Germline assignment: CDR1 LNHNV and CDR2 YYDKDF (reference sequence). The CDR3 loop spans 19 amino acids. DNA of the CDR3: TGTGCCACCAGTAGTACCCGATCTTTTACCAATGCCTTGAAGAGGACCCAGTACTTC. It codes for CATSSTRSFTNALKRTQYF.

At least ten counts were recorded for this clonotype. The chain carries TRBV18 and TRBJ2-7; D unresolved. This CDR3 has 12 residues. The V end lost 6 bases, the J end lost 5 bases, and 11 bases lay between the germline ends. Germline assignment: CDR1 KGHSH and CDR2 LQKENI. CDR3 protein: CASSLGRDEQYF. The CDR3 region has the DNA TGTGCCAGCTCCCTTGGAAGGGACGAGCAGTACTTC.

J is TRBJ1-1 and V is TRBV25-1, with TRBD1 as a possible D gene (6 bases). This CDR3 comprises 13 residues. Looked up from germline, CDR1 is MGHDK and CDR2 is SYGVNS. The CDR3 spells CAYRARGTSEAFF. CDR3 nucleotide sequence: TGTGCATACAGGGCCCGGGGGACGTCGGAAGCTTTCTTT.

The chain joins TRBV12-3 or TRBV12-4 to TRBJ2-5; TRBD2 agrees at 11 bases. Trimming at V came to 3 bases and at J to 4 bases, leaving 7 bases not matched to a gene. CDR3 length: 16 residues. In nucleotides, the CDR3 is TGTGCCAGCAGTTTGCTTAGCGGGAGGGCCCCAGAGACCCAGTACTTC. It specifies CASSLLSGRAPETQYF.

This clonotype was counted only a few times. The chain has TRBV25-1 and TRBJ2-7; TRBD1 might be the D (6 bases). V lost 4 bases and J lost 0, with 10 bases in between. The germline CDR1 and CDR2 sequences are MGHDK and SYGVNS. This CDR3 has 14 amino acids. The CDR3 DNA is TGTGCCAGCAGTGTCTCAGGGGTCTCCTACGAGCAGTACTTC. Its translation: CASSVSGVSYEQYF.

The chain is built from TRBV3-1 and TRBJ2-3; 10 bases are a match to TRBD2. After removal of 3 bases from V and 5 bases from J, the junction contained 11 bases not matched to a gene. The CDR3 consists of 17 residues. Germline V gene lookup returns CDR1 LGHDT and CDR2 YNNKEL (reference sequence). The CDR3 DNA reads as TGTGCCAGCAGCCATCTGAGCGGGAGGGCCCGGGGAGATACGCAGTATTTT. Translation: CASSHLSGRARGDTQYF.

In its sample, this clonotype was seen a few times. The gene calls are TRBV29-1 and TRBJ1-4, with 7 bases lining up with TRBD1. The CDR3 length is 12 residues. Germline CDR1 reads SQVTM; CDR2 reads ANQGSEA. J lost 9 bases, V lost 1 base, and 2 bases had no gene match. The CDR3 region is CSVEGTGKKLFF. CDR3 DNA: TGCAGCGTTGAAGGGACAGGAAAAAAACTGTTTTTT.

This clonotype was detected only a few times. V and J are TRBV4-2 and TRBJ1-2; 7 bases agree with TRBD1. The CDR3 spans 17 residues. Looked up from germline, CDR1 is LGHNA and CDR2 is YNFKEQ. The ends lost 0 bases at V and 6 bases at J; junction bases unmatched: 13. The CDR3: CASSQDQGVGYRNGYTF. In nucleotides, the CDR3 is TGTGCCAGCAGCCAAGATCAGGGGGTAGGATATCGTAATGGCTACACCTTC.

This clonotype showed up many times. V is TRBV18 and J is TRBJ1-2; 7 bases match TRBD1. This CDR3 is 16 amino acids long. Trimming took 1 base from V and 2 from J; bases not matched to a gene: 7. Looked up from germline, CDR1 is KGHSH and CDR2 is LQKENI. The CDR3 is CASSPRVGTDNYGYTF. DNA for the CDR3: TGTGCCAGCTCACCACGTGTTGGGACAGACAACTATGGCTACACCTTC.

The CDR3 is CASSRGLSGANVLTF. CDR3 in DNA: TGTGCCAGCAGTCGGGGCCTCTCTGGGGCCAACGTCCTGACTTTC. J is TRBJ2-6 and V is TRBV6-1; D could derive from TRBD1 or TRBD2 (5 bases each). Per germline, CDR1 MNHNS and CDR2 SASEGT. This CDR3 has 15 residues. The ends were cut back, 5 bases at V and 0 bases at J, with 8 bases in the middle.

At least ten counts were recorded for this clonotype. This chain uses TRBV9 with TRBJ2-3; no reliable D call. Between the trimmed V and J ends, which lost 4 bases and 2 bases, there was a span of 14 bases. The CDR3 runs to 15 residues. CDR1 is SGDLS and CDR2 is YYNGEE in the germline V gene. The CDR3 region is CASSTESPLTDTQYF. As DNA, the CDR3 is TGTGCCAGCAGCACCGAAAGCCCCCTCACAGATACGCAGTATTTT. The variable domain in full, with the rest retrieved from reference TRBV9 and TRBJ2-3, is DSGVTQTPKHLITATGQRVTLRCSPRSGDLSVYWYQQSLDQGLQFLIQYYNGEERAKGNILERFSAQQFPDLHSELNLSSLELGDSALYFCASSTESPLTDTQYFGPGTRLTVL.

This clonotype was observed a handful of times. This chain connects TRBV15 to TRBJ2-1; 15 positions match TRBD2. CDR3 length equals 19 residues. The V segment lost 3 bases and the J segment 2 bases; nucleotides outside the gene matches: 8. Germline values: CDR1 LNHNV, CDR2 YYDKDF (reference sequence). The CDR3 nucleotides read TGTGCCACCAGCAGTGGACTAGCGGGAGGGCCTTGGACCTACAATGAGCAGTTCTTC. Its translation is CATSSGLAGGPWTYNEQFF.

The chain joins TRBV7-9 to TRBJ1-1; no clear D. This CDR3 spans 13 amino acids. Germline loops: CDR1 SEHNR, CDR2 FQNEAQ (reference sequence). Trimming cost V 7 bases and J 4 bases, with 13 bases left between them. This chain's CDR3 is CASTQREGTEAFF. CDR3 nucleotide sequence: TGTGCCAGCACACAACGGGAGGGCACTGAAGCTTTCTTT.

This rearrangement joins TRBV29-1 to TRBJ1-1; possibly TRBD1 for D (5 bases). CDR1 is SQVTM and CDR2 is ANQGSEA in the germline V gene. V gave up 3 bases and J gave up 5 bases, with 13 bases separating them. The CDR3 consists of 13 residues. This CDR3 reads CSVDLGDGTEAFF. The DNA for the CDR3 is TGCAGCGTTGATCTGGGGGACGGAACTGAAGCTTTCTTT.

The chain uses TRBV21-1 and TRBJ2-5; whether TRBD1, the table's D call, matches the DNA was not checked. TRBV21-1 is a pseudogene locus. The CDR3 is 15 residues long. Written as DNA, the CDR3 is TGTGCCAGCAGTAAATTGGACAGAGCGAAAGAGACCCAGTACTTC. Amino acid sequence: CASSKLDRAKETQYF.

The chain couples TRBV14 to TRBJ2-3; 7 bases map to TRBD2. The CDR3 consists of 15 residues. V shed 4 bases and J 6 bases; nucleotides not matched to a gene: 10. Germline V gene lookup returns CDR1 SGHDN and CDR2 FVKESK. CDR3 nucleotides: TGTGCCAGCAGCCTCGGGAGGACATACACGGATACGCAGTATTTT. It encodes CASSLGRTYTDTQYF.

The chain joins TRBV5-1 to TRBJ1-5; weak D call: TRBD1 (5 bases). There are 15 residues in the CDR3. The germline V gene encodes CDR1 SGHRS and CDR2 YFSETQ. Trimming removed 4 bases at V and 5 bases at J, with 16 bases between. CDR3 loop: CASSPDSLTDQPQHF. The DNA of the CDR3 is TGCGCCAGCAGCCCCGACAGTCTAACAGATCAGCCCCAGCATTTT.

The chain has TRBV12-3 or TRBV12-4 and TRBJ1-2; a weak D match, TRBD1 (6 bases). This CDR3 has 14 residues. V was trimmed by 2 bases and J by 8 bases, leaving 15 bases between them. CDR3 sequence: CASSLSGGLVGYTF. DNA of the CDR3: TGTGCCAGCAGTTTATCCGGGGGGCTTGTAGGCTACACCTTC.

V is TRBV20-1 and J is TRBJ2-1, with a possible D match to TRBD2 (6 bases). Germline-derived CDR1 and CDR2 are DFQATT and SNEGSKA (reference sequence). Deletions cut 8 bases from V and 2 bases from J, with 16 bases between. The CDR3 is 14 amino acids. CDR3 residues: CSLIGSAAYNEQFF. DNA of the CDR3: TGCAGTCTAATCGGGAGCGCCGCCTACAATGAGCAGTTCTTC.

This clonotype has just a few counts. The chain is built from TRBV13 and TRBJ2-2; 8 bases fit TRBD1. In germline, CDR1 is PRHDT, CDR2 FYEKMQ (reference sequence). Unmatched junction bases numbered 8, after V lost 8 bases and J lost 0 bases. The CDR3 sequence is 16 residues long. CDR3 in DNA: TGTGCCAGCGCCCCCGACAGGGGCGCGAACACCGGGGAGCTGTTTTTT. It translates to CASAPDRGANTGELFF.

This chain uses TRBV2 with TRBJ2-3; 11 bases are shared with TRBD2. The ends lost 6 bases at V and 5 bases at J; junction bases unmatched: 10. This CDR3 has 16 amino acids. Germline CDR1 reads SNHLY; CDR2 reads FYNNEI. The CDR3 DNA is TGTGCCAGCAGACCTCAAAGGCTAGCGGGAGGAGATACGCAGTATTTT. Residues: CASRPQRLAGGDTQYF.

This clonotype has a handful of counts. The chain uses TRBV29-1 and TRBJ1-1; no reliable D call. Germline assignment: CDR1 SQVTM and CDR2 ANQGSEA. The CDR3 contains 13 residues. V was shortened by 7 bases and J by 1 base, with 13 bases between the two germline ends. The CDR3 loop is CSAAWPKNTEAFF. In DNA form, the CDR3 reads TGCAGCGCCGCTTGGCCGAAGAACACTGAAGCTTTCTTT.

The chain carries TRBV21-1 and TRBJ2-3; TRBD1 is the table's D call and was not checked against the DNA. TRBV21-1 is a pseudogene. The CDR3 sequence is 14 residues long. The CDR3 DNA reads as TGTGCCAGCAGCAAATATCCGGGAAAAGATACGCAGTATTTT. It specifies CASSKYPGKDTQYF.

This clonotype was found a few times. The chain uses TRBV20-1 and TRBJ1-1, with TRBD1 matching 8 bases. The CDR3 length is 14 residues. J was trimmed by 5 bases and V by 6 bases; bases with no gene match: 11. The germline CDR1 and CDR2 sequences are DFQATT and SNEGSKA (reference sequence). CDR3 loop: CSAKERQGWTEAFF. As DNA, the CDR3 is TGCAGTGCCAAAGAACGACAGGGGTGGACTGAAGCTTTCTTT.

The V gene is TRBV6-1, the J gene TRBJ2-7, with 11 bases identical to TRBD1. After removal of 6 bases from V and 5 bases from J, the junction contained 6 bases not matched to a gene. The CDR3 consists of 14 residues. Germline V gene sequence: CDR1 MNHNS, CDR2 SASEGT. The CDR3 region is CASSWGQGVDEQYF. The CDR3 nucleotides read TGTGCCAGCAGCTGGGGACAGGGGGTCGACGAGCAGTACTTC.

This clonotype was picked up a small number of times. The DNA of the CDR3 is TGTGCCAGCAGTTACTCGATTCGGGGCTCCTATAATTCACCCCTCCACTTT. Encoded protein: CASSYSIRGSYNSPLHF. This rearrangement joins TRBV6-5 to TRBJ1-6; no clear D gene. The CDR3 runs to 17 residues. The germline CDR1 and CDR2 sequences are MNHEY and SVGAGI. V dropped 0 bases and J dropped 0 bases, with 9 bases sitting between them.

A few counts support this clonotype. The CDR3 protein is CASSPPRGLGAAPARDTQYF. The CDR3 DNA reads TGTGCCAGCTCACCACCTAGGGGCCTCGGAGCGGCTCCCGCCAGGGATACGCAGTATTTT. This chain connects TRBV18 to TRBJ2-3; either TRBD1 or TRBD2 may fit D (5 bases each). The V end was cut by 0 bases, the J end by 6 bases, with 28 bases between. This CDR3 has 20 residues. Germline V gene lookup returns CDR1 KGHSH and CDR2 LQKENI.

As for this clonotype: A much larger clonotype is one base distant, so this may be a read error. The chain links TRBV5-1 to TRBJ2-3, with 10 bases lining up with TRBD2. V gave up 9 bases and J gave up 5 bases; unmatched junction bases: 9. Germline CDR1 and CDR2: SGHRS and YFSETQ. The CDR3 runs to 14 residues. CDR3 in DNA: TGCGCCATCTTGCTAGCGGGAGTGGGAGATACGCAGTATTTT. Its protein is CAILLAGVGDTQYF.

The chain links TRBV12-3 or TRBV12-4 to TRBJ1-2, with 9 positions matching TRBD1. The junction had 7 bases not matched to a gene; V was cut back by 6 bases and J by 8 bases. The CDR3 runs to 13 residues. The CDR3 loop reads CASSITGGAGYTF. The CDR3 coding sequence is TGTGCCAGCAGCATAACAGGGGGCGCAGGCTACACCTTC.

The chain is built from TRBV11-2 and TRBJ2-6; the match to TRBD2 covers 13 bases. Unmatched junction bases numbered 4, after V lost 5 bases and J lost 0 bases. There are 18 residues in the CDR3. Per the germline V gene, CDR1 is SGHAT and CDR2 is FQNNGV. The CDR3 region is CASSAGLAGSSGANVLTF. As DNA, the CDR3 is TGTGCCAGCAGCGCGGGACTAGCGGGGTCCTCTGGGGCCAACGTCCTGACTTTC.